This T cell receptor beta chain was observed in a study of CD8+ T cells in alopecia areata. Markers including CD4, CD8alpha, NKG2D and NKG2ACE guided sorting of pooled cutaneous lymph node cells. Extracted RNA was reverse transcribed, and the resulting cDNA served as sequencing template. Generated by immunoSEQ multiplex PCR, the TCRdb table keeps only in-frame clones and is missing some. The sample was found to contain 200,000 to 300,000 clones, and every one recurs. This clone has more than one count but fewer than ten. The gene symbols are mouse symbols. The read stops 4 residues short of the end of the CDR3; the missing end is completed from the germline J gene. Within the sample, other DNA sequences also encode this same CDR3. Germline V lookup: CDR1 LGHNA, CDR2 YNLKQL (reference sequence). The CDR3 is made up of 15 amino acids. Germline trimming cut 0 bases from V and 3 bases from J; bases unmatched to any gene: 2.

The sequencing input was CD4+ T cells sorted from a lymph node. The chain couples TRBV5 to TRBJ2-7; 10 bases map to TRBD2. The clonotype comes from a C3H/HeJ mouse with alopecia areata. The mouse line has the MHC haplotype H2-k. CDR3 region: CASSQEDWGDYEQYF. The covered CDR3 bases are TGTGCCAGCAGCCAAGAAGACTGGGGGGACTAT.